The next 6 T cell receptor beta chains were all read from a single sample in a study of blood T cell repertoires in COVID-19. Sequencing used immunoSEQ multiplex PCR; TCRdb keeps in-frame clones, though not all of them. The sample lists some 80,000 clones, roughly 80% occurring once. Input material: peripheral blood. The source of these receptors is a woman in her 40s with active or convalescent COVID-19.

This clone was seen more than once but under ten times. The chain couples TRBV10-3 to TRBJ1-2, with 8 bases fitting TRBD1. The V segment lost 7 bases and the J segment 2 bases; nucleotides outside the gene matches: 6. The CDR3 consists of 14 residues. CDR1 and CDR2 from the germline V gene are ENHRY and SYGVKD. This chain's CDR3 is CAITGGLTNYGYTF. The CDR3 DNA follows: TGTGCCATCACAGGGGGCCTGACGAACTATGGCTACACCTTC.

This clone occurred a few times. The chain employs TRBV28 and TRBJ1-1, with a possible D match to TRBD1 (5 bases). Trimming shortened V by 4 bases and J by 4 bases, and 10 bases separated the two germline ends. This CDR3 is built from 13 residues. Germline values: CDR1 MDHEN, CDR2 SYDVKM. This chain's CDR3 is CASSWGDSTEAFF. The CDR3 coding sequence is TGTGCCAGCAGTTGGGGGGATAGCACTGAAGCTTTCTTT.

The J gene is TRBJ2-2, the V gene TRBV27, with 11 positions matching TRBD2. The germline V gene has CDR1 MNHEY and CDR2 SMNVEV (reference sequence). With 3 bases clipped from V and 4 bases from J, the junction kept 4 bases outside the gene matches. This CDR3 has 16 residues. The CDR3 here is CASSLIAGGSTGELFF. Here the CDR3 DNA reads TGTGCCAGCAGTTTGATAGCGGGAGGGAGCACCGGGGAGCTGTTTTTT.

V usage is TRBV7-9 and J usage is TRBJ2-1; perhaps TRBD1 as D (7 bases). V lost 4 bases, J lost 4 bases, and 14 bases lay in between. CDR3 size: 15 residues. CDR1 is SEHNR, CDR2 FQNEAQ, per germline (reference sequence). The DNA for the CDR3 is TGTGCCAGCAGCTATCAGGGGGGTTTTTACAATGAGCAGTTCTTC. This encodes CASSYQGGFYNEQFF.

Here the CDR3 DNA reads TGTGCCGGACACCGGGACAGCCTCTTTGTTAATTCACCCCTCCACTTT. It is translated as CAGHRDSLFVNSPLHF. The chain employs TRBV2 and TRBJ1-6, with 7 bases identical to TRBD1. This CDR3 has 16 residues. The germline gives CDR1 SNHLY, CDR2 FYNNEI. Germline trimming cut 11 bases from V and 6 bases from J; bases unmatched to any gene: 16.

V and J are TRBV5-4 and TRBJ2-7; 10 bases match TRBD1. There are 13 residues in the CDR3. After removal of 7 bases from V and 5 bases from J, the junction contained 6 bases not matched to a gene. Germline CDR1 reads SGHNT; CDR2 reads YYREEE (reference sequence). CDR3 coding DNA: TGTGCCAGCCGGACAGGGGGTATGGACGAGCAGTACTTC. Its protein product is CASRTGGMDEQYF. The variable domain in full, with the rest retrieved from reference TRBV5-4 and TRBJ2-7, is ETGVTQSPTHLIKTRGQQVTLRCSSQSGHNTVSWYQQALGQGPQFIFQYYREEENGRGNFPPRFSGLQFPNYSSELNVNALELDDSALYLCASRTGGMDEQYFGPGTRLTVT.